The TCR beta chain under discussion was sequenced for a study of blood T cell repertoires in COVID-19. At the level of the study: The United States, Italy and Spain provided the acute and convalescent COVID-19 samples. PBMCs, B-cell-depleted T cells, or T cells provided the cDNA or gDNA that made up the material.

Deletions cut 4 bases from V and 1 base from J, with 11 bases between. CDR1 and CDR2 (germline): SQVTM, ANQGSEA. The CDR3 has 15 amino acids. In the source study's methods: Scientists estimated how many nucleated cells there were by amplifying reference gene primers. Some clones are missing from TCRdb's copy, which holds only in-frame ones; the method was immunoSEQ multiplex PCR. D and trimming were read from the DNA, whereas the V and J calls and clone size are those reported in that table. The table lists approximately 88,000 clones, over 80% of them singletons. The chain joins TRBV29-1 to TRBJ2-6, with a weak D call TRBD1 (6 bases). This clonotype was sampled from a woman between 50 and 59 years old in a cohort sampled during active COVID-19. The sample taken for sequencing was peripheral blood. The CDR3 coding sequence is TGCAGCGTTGGCTCCAGGGGATCTGGGGCCAACGTCCTGACTTTC. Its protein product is CSVGSRGSGANVLTF. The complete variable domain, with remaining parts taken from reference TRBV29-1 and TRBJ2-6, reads SAVISQKPSRDICQRGTSLTIQCQVDSQVTMMFWYRQQPGQSLTLIATANQGSEATYESGFVIDKFPISRPNLTFSTLTVSNMSPEDSSIYLCSVGSRGSGANVLTFGAGSRLTVL.